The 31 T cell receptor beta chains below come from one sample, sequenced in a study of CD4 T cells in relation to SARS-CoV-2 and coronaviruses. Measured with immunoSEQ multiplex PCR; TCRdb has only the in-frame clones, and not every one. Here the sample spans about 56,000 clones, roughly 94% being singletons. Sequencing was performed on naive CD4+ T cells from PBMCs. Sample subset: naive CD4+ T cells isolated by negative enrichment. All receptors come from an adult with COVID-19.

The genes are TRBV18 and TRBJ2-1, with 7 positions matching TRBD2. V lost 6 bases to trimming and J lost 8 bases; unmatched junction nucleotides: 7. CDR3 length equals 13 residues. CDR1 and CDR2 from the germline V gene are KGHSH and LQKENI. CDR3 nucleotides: TGTGCCAGCTCGATGTCGCTAGCGGATGAGCAGTTCTTC. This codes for CASSMSLADEQFF. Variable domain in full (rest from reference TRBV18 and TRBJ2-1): NAGVMQNPRHLVRRRGQEARLRCSPMKGHSHVYWYRQLPEEGLKFMVYLQKENIIDESGMPKERFSAEFPKEGPSILRIQQVVRGDSAAYFCASSMSLADEQFFGPGTRLTVL.

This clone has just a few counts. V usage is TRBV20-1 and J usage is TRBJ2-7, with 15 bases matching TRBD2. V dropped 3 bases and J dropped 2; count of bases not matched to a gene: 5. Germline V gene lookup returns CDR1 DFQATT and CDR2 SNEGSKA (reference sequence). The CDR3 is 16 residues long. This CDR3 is CSASGLAGGLPYEQYF. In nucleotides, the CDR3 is TGCAGTGCTAGTGGACTAGCGGGAGGGCTGCCCTACGAGCAGTACTTC.

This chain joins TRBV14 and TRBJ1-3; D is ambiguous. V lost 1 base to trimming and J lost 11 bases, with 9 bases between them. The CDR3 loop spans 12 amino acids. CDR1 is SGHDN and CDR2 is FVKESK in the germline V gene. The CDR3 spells CASSQVFSAIYF. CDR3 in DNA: TGTGCCAGCAGCCAAGTGTTTAGCGCCATATATTTT.

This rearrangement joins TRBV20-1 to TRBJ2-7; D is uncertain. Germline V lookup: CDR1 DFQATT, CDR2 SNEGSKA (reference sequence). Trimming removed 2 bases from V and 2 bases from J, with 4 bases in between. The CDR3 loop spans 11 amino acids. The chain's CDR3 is CSARPTYEQYF. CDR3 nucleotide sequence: TGCAGTGCTAGACCTACCTACGAGCAGTACTTC.

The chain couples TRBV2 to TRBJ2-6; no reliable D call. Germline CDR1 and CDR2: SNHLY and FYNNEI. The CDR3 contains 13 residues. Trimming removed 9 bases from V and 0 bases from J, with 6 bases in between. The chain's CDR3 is CASRNSGANVLTF. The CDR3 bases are TGTGCCAGTAGGAACTCTGGGGCCAACGTCCTGACTTTC.

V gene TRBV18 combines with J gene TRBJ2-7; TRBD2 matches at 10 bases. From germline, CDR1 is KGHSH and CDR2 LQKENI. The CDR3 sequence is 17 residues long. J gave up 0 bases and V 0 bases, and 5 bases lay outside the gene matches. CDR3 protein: CASSPPSRTSGSYEQYF. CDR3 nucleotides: TGTGCCAGCTCACCACCGTCCAGGACTAGCGGCTCCTACGAGCAGTACTTC.

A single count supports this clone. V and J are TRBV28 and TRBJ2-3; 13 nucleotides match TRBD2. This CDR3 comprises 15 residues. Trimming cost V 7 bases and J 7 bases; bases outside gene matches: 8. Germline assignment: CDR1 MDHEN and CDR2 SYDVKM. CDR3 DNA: TGTGCCAGCACCGGACTAGCGGGAGAGTCAAATACGCAGTATTTT. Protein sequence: CASTGLAGESNTQYF.

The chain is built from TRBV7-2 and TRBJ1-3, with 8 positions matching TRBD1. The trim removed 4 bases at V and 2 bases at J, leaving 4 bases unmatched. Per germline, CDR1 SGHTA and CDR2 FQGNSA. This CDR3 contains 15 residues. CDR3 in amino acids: CASSSQGQAGNTIYF. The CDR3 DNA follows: TGTGCCAGCAGCTCTCAGGGACAGGCTGGAAACACCATATATTTT.

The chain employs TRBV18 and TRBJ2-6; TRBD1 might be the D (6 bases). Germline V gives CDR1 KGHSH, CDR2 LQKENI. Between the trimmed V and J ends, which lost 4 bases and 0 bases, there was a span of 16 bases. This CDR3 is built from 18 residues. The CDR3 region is CASSHQPLTGSGANVLTF. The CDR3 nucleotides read TGTGCCAGCTCACACCAACCCCTGACAGGCTCTGGGGCCAACGTCCTGACTTTC. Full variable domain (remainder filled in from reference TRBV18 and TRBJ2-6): NAGVMQNPRHLVRRRGQEARLRCSPMKGHSHVYWYRQLPEEGLKFMVYLQKENIIDESGMPKERFSAEFPKEGPSILRIQQVVRGDSAAYFCASSHQPLTGSGANVLTFGAGSRLTVL.

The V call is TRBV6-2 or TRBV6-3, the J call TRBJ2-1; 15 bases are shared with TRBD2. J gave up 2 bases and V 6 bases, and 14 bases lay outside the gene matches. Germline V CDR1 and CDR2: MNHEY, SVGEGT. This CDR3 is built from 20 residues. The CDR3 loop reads CASSNIPGTSGRTTYNEQFF. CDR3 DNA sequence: TGTGCCAGCAGCAATATCCCTGGGACTAGCGGGAGGACAACCTACAATGAGCAGTTCTTC.

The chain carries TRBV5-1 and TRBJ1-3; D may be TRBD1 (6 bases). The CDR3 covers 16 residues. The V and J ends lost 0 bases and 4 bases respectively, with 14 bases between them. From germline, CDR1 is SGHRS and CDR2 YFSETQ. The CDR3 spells CASSLAGTKNGNTIYF. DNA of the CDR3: TGCGCCAGCAGCTTGGCAGGGACAAAGAACGGAAACACCATATATTTT.

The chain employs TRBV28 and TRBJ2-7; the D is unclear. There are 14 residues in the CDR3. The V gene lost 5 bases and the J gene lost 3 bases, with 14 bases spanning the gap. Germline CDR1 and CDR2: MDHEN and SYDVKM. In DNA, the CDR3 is TGTGCCAGCAGTCTTACAACCATCGTCTACGAGCAGTACTTC. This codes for CASSLTTIVYEQYF.

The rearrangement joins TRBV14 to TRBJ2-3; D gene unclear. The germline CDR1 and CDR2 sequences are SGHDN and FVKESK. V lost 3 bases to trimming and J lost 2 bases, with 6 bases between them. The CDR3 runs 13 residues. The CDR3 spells CASSQLSTDTQYF. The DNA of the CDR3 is TGTGCCAGCAGCCAGCTCTCCACAGATACGCAGTATTTT.

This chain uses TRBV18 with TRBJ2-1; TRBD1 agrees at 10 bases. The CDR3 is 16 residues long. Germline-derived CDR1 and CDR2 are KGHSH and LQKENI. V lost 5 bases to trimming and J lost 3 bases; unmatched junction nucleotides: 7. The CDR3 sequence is CASSRQGTGVYNEQFF. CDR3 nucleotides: TGTGCCAGCTCAAGACAGGGGACAGGGGTCTACAATGAGCAGTTCTTC.

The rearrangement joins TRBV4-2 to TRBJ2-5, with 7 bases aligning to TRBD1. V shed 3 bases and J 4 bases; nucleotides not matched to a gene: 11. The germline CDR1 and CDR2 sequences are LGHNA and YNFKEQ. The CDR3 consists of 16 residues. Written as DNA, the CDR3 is TGTGCCAGCAGCCAGTCGACAGGGTCTCTTGGAGAGACCCAGTACTTC. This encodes CASSQSTGSLGETQYF.

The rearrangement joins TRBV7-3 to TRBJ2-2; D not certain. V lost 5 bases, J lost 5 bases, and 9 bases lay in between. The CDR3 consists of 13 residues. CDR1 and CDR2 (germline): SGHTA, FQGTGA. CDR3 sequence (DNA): TGTGCCAGCAGCCCCCCCGGGACCGGGGAGCTGTTTTTT. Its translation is CASSPPGTGELFF.

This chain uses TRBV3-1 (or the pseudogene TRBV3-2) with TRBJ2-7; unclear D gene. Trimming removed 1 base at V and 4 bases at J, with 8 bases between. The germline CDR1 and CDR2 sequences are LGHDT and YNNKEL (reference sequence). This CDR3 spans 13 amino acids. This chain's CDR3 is CASSQGMAYEQYF. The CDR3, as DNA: TGTGCCAGCAGCCAAGGAATGGCGTACGAGCAGTACTTC.

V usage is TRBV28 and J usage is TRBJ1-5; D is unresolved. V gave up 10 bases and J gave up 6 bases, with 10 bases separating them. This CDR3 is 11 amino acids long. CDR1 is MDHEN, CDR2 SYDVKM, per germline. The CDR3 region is CATGIGQPQHF. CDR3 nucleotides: TGTGCCACCGGTATTGGTCAGCCCCAGCATTTT.

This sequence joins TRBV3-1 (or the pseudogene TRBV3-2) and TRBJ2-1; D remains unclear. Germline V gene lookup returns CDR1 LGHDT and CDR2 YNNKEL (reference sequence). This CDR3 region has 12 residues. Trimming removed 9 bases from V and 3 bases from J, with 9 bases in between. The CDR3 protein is CASNGNYNEQFF. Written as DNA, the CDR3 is TGTGCCAGTAACGGAAACTACAATGAGCAGTTCTTC.

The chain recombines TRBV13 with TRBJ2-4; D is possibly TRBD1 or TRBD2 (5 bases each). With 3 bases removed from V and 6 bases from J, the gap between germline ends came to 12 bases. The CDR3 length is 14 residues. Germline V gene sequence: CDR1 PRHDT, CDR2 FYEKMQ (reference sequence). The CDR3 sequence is CASSFWGYGNIQYF. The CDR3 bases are TGTGCCAGCAGCTTTTGGGGGTATGGAAACATTCAGTACTTC.

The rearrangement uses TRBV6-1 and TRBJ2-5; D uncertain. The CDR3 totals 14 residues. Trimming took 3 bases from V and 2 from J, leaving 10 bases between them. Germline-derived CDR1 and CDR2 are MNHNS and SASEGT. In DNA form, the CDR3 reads TGTGCCAGCAGTGACCTCGGTATACAAGAGACCCAGTACTTC. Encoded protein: CASSDLGIQETQYF.

The CDR3 DNA reads TGTGCCAGCAGCCTCGCGCAGCGGGGGGGGGAGACCCAGTACTTC. Protein product: CASSLAQRGGETQYF. The chain has TRBV3-1 (or the pseudogene TRBV3-2) and TRBJ2-5; 10 nucleotides line up with TRBD2. The CDR3 loop spans 15 amino acids. Germline V gene data show CDR1 as LGHDT and CDR2 as YNNKEL (reference sequence). The junction had 7 bases not matched to a gene; V was cut back by 4 bases and J by 5 bases.

The CDR3 region is CASSPLYSGREGSSYNEQFF. The CDR3 DNA reads as TGTGCCAGCAGCCCCCTATACAGCGGGAGAGAGGGTTCATCCTACAATGAGCAGTTCTTC. The rearrangement uses TRBV5-4 and TRBJ2-1, with 8 bases identical to TRBD2. Germline V CDR1 and CDR2: SGHNT, YYREEE (reference sequence). The junction had 19 bases not matched to a gene; V was cut back by 4 bases and J by 1 base. The CDR3 has 20 amino acids.

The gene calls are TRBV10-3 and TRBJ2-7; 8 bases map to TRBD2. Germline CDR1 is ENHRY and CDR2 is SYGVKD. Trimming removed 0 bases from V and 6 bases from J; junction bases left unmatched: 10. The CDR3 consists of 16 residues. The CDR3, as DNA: TGTGCCATCAGTGAGTCGGATGGGCGGGAGGCGGGCGAGCAGTACTTC. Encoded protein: CAISESDGREAGEQYF.

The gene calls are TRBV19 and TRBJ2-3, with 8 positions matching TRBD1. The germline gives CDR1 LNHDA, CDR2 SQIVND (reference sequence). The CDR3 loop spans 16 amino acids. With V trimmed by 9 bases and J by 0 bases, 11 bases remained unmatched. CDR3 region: CASTPKGTGSTDTQYF. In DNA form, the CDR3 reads TGTGCCAGCACTCCTAAGGGGACAGGTAGCACAGATACGCAGTATTTT. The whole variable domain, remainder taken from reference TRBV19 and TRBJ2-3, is DGGITQSPKYLFRKEGQNVTLSCEQNLNHDAMYWYRQDPGQGLRLIYYSQIVNDFQKGDIAEGYSVSREKKESFPLTVTSAQKNPTAFYLCASTPKGTGSTDTQYFGPGTRLTVL.

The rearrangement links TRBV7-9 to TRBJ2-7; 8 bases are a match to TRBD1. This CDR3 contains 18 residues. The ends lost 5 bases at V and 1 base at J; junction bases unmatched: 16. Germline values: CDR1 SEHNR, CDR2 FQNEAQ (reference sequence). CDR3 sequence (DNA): TGTGCCAGCAGCATTACGGAAGGACAGGGCCCCGATTCCTACGAGCAGTACTTC. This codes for CASSITEGQGPDSYEQYF.

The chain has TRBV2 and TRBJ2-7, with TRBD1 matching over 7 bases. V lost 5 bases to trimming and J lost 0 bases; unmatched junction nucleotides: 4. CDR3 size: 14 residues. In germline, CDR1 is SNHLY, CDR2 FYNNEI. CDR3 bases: TGTGCCAGCAGTCAACAGGGGCCCTCCTACGAGCAGTACTTC. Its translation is CASSQQGPSYEQYF.

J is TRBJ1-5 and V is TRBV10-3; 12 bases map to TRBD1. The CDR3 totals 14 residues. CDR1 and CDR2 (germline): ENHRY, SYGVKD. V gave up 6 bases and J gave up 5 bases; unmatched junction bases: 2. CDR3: CAISGTGGDQPQHF. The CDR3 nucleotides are TGTGCCATCAGCGGGACAGGGGGCGATCAGCCCCAGCATTTT.

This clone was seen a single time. The CDR3: CASSIIGTGELFF. In nucleotides, the CDR3 is TGTGCCAGTAGTATAATAGGCACCGGGGAGCTGTTTTTT. The V gene is TRBV19, the J gene TRBJ2-2; D unclear. The V gene lost 2 bases and the J gene lost 4 bases, with 5 bases spanning the gap. This CDR3 is built from 13 residues. CDR1 LNHDA and CDR2 SQIVND come from the germline V gene (reference sequence).

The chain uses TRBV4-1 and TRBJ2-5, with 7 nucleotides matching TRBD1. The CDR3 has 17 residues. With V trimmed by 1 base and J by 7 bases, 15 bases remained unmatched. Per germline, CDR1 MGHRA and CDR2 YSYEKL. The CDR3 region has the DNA TGCGCCAGCAGCCAAGTTCCCCGTACAGGGGCCCAGGGGACCCAGTACTTC. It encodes CASSQVPRTGAQGTQYF.

Here the CDR3 reads CASSLRWGSNTGELFF. CDR3 nucleotide sequence: TGTGCCAGCAGCTTGCGGTGGGGGTCGAACACCGGGGAGCTGTTTTTT. This rearrangement joins TRBV5-5 to TRBJ2-2, with D tentatively TRBD1 or TRBD2 (5 bases each). V was clipped by 1 base and J by 0 bases, with 10 bases between them. Germline CDR1 SGHKS, CDR2 YYEKEE (reference sequence). CDR3 length equals 16 residues. Supplemented by reference TRBV5-5 and TRBJ2-2, the full variable domain reads DAGVTQSPTHLIKTRGQQVTLRCSPISGHKSVSWYQQVLGQGPQFIFQYYEKEERGRGNFPDRFSARQFPNYSSELNVNALLLGDSALYLCASSLRWGSNTGELFFGEGSRLTVL.